What follows are 27 T cell receptor beta chains derived from one specimen sequenced in a study of graft-versus-host responses after intestinal transplantation. Profiling relied on immunoSEQ multiplex PCR, and the TCRdb table lists in-frame clones only, not all of them. The table includes some 15,000 clones, 30% to 40% detected once. The sample was alloreactive CD4+ T cells from a mixed lymphocyte reaction culture, taken before intestinal transplant. Subset in this sample: CFSE-low proliferating T cells sorted from roughly 6-day pre-transplant mixed lymphocyte reaction (GvH or HvG direction). The origin of the receptors is a human patient who received an intestinal transplant.

This chain joins TRBV2 and TRBJ2-1; 8 bases agree with TRBD2. The V gene end was trimmed by 4 bases and the J gene end by 2 bases; junction bases not matched to a gene: 4. Germline V gives CDR1 SNHLY, CDR2 FYNNEI. This CDR3 is built from 15 residues. DNA of the CDR3: TGTGCCAGCAGTGTGAACGGGGGGGCCTACAATGAGCAGTTCTTC. It encodes CASSVNGGAYNEQFF.

This clone turned up a few times. A much larger clone sits a single nucleotide away, making a read error possible. Additional DNA sequences in this sample encode the identical CDR3. This chain links TRBV11-1 with TRBJ1-6; no reliable D call. Germline-derived CDR1 and CDR2 are SGHAT and FQDESV (reference sequence). The V end lost 5 bases, the J end lost 3 bases, and 8 bases lay between the germline ends. The CDR3 length is 14 residues. CDR3 residues: CASSLGNYNSPLHF. The DNA of the CDR3 is TGTGCCAGCAGCCTCGGGAACTATAATTCACCCCTCCACTTT.

The gene calls are TRBV7-9 and TRBJ2-3; no reliable D call. Germline V gene lookup returns CDR1 SEHNR and CDR2 FQNEAQ (reference sequence). The V gene lost 5 bases and the J gene lost 4 bases, with 16 bases spanning the gap. This CDR3 has 15 amino acids. CDR3 coding DNA: TGTGCCAGCAGCCCGAGTTTGACGGGCGCAGATACGCAGTATTTT. Its translation is CASSPSLTGADTQYF. The whole variable domain, remainder taken from reference TRBV7-9 and TRBJ2-3, is DTGVSQNPRHKITKRGQNVTFRCDPISEHNRLYWYRQTLGQGPEFLTYFQNEAQLEKSRLLSDRFSAERPKGSFSTLEIQRTEQGDSAMYLCASSPSLTGADTQYFGPGTRLTVL.

This clone turned up a few times. This sequence joins TRBV6-5 and TRBJ2-5; D is tentatively TRBD1 or TRBD2 (5 bases each). The CDR3 consists of 15 residues. The ends were cut back, 2 bases at V and 5 bases at J, with 15 bases in the middle. Per the germline V gene, CDR1 is MNHEY and CDR2 is SVGAGI. The CDR3 DNA follows: TGTGCCAGCAGTTACGCAAGCTTAGGGGAGGAGACCCAGTACTTC. As protein: CASSYASLGEETQYF.

The rearrangement links TRBV7-9 to TRBJ1-2, with 7 positions matching TRBD1. Germline V gene data show CDR1 as SEHNR and CDR2 as FQNEAQ (reference sequence). This CDR3 is built from 15 residues. With 5 bases clipped from V and 6 bases from J, the junction kept 12 bases outside the gene matches. The CDR3 loop is CASSRQGNGFDGYTF. The CDR3, as DNA: TGTGCCAGCAGCCGACAGGGTAATGGATTCGATGGCTACACCTTC.

This clone was seen more than once but under ten times. V usage is TRBV13 and J usage is TRBJ1-6; TRBD1 might be the D (5 bases). Germline values: CDR1 PRHDT, CDR2 FYEKMQ (reference sequence). The ends were cut back, 3 bases at V and 0 bases at J, with 18 bases in the middle. CDR3 length: 19 residues. The CDR3 protein is CASSFRSRAVSSYNSPLHF. Here the CDR3 DNA reads TGTGCCAGCAGCTTTAGGAGCAGGGCAGTTAGCTCCTATAATTCACCCCTCCACTTT.

The chain links TRBV14 to TRBJ2-7, with D perhaps TRBD2 (6 bases). V lost 3 bases to trimming and J lost 2 bases, with 14 bases between them. The germline V gene encodes CDR1 SGHDN and CDR2 FVKESK. This CDR3 region has 15 residues. For the CDR3, the DNA is TGTGCCAGCAGCCATCTCGGGACTCTTGCCTACGAGCAGTACTTC. This gives the protein CASSHLGTLAYEQYF.

This chain uses TRBV7-9 with TRBJ2-3, with D unresolved. Germline-derived CDR1 and CDR2 are SEHNR and FQNEAQ (reference sequence). V lost 0 bases and J 11 bases, leaving 12 bases between the germline ends. The CDR3 consists of 13 residues. CDR3 in DNA: TGTGCCAGCAGCTTAGCAGCCCCCATGGGGCAGTATTTT. This translates into CASSLAAPMGQYF.

By proportion, this clone is large (0.1 to 1%). The chain carries TRBV6-4 and TRBJ1-6; D gene uncertain. Germline CDR1 is MRHNA and CDR2 is SNTAGT. The CDR3 runs to 13 residues. With 3 bases removed from V and 7 bases from J, the gap between germline ends came to 7 bases. The CDR3 region is CASSEDQNSPLHF. Here the CDR3 DNA reads TGTGCCAGCAGTGAGGACCAAAATTCACCCCTCCACTTT.

This chain joins TRBV5-4 and TRBJ1-1; 9 bases align to TRBD1. With V trimmed by 5 bases and J by 1 base, 15 bases remained unmatched. The germline V gene has CDR1 SGHNT and CDR2 YYREEE (reference sequence). The CDR3 is made up of 18 amino acids. This chain's CDR3 is CASRPTGGGWSANTEAFF. CDR3 coding DNA: TGTGCCAGCAGACCCACAGGGGGCGGATGGAGTGCGAACACTGAAGCTTTCTTT.

This clone has more than one count but fewer than ten. This chain joins TRBV18 and TRBJ2-7; tentatively, D is TRBD1 (5 bases). Germline loops: CDR1 KGHSH, CDR2 LQKENI. The CDR3 is made up of 13 amino acids. V was clipped by 3 bases and J by 6 bases, with 12 bases between them. CDR3 region: CASSPRQTSEQYF. In nucleotides, the CDR3 is TGTGCCAGCTCACCTCGACAGACTTCCGAGCAGTACTTC. Combining the CDR3 with reference TRBV18 and TRBJ2-7 gives the whole variable domain NAGVMQNPRHLVRRRGQEARLRCSPMKGHSHVYWYRQLPEEGLKFMVYLQKENIIDESGMPKERFSAEFPKEGPSILRIQQVVRGDSAAYFCASSPRQTSEQYFGPGTRLTVT.

Points on this clone: A much larger clone is a single base away; this may be a read error. The rearrangement uses TRBV10-3 and TRBJ1-1; no firm D call. Germline-derived CDR1 and CDR2 are ENHRY and SYGVKD. This CDR3 has 15 residues. CDR3 DNA sequence: TGTGCCATCAGTGACTCCGGGTCGATGAACACTGAATCTTTCTTT. As protein: CAISDSGSMNTESFF.

Concerning this clone: Other DNA sequences in the sample encode the same CDR3. This rearrangement joins TRBV19 to TRBJ1-5; D uncertain. The CDR3 runs 13 residues. Per the germline V gene, CDR1 is LNHDA and CDR2 is SQIVND (reference sequence). V lost 0 bases to trimming and J lost 6 bases, with 6 bases between them. CDR3 residues: CASSIDSGQPQHF. In DNA form, the CDR3 reads TGTGCCAGTAGTATAGACAGTGGTCAGCCCCAGCATTTT.

The chain carries TRBV7-9 and TRBJ2-3, with D perhaps TRBD2 (5 bases). With 4 bases removed from V and 5 bases from J, the gap between germline ends came to 19 bases. The CDR3 extends over 16 amino acids. CDR1 and CDR2 from the germline V gene are SEHNR and FQNEAQ (reference sequence). The CDR3 is CASSSVRLAPEDTQYF. The CDR3 coding sequence is TGTGCCAGCAGCTCCGTAAGGCTAGCCCCTGAAGATACGCAGTATTTT. Full variable domain (missing parts from reference TRBV7-9 and TRBJ2-3): DTGVSQNPRHKITKRGQNVTFRCDPISEHNRLYWYRQTLGQGPEFLTYFQNEAQLEKSRLLSDRFSAERPKGSFSTLEIQRTEQGDSAMYLCASSSVRLAPEDTQYFGPGTRLTVL.

CDR3 nucleotides: TGTGCCAGCAGCTTAGCGGGCTCCAGAGATACGCAGTATTTT. It encodes CASSLAGSRDTQYF. This rearrangement joins TRBV7-9 to TRBJ2-3; D uncertain. V dropped 0 bases and J dropped 5 bases, with 9 bases sitting between them. The CDR3 has 14 amino acids. The germline CDR1 and CDR2 sequences are SEHNR and FQNEAQ (reference sequence).

This clone is judged medium-sized. This chain connects TRBV11-2 to TRBJ1-6, with 11 bases that match TRBD1. The length of the CDR3 is 16 residues. Germline trimming cut 5 bases from V and 6 bases from J; bases unmatched to any gene: 6. In germline, CDR1 is SGHAT, CDR2 FQNNGV. This CDR3 is CASSPRTGGLNSPLHF. CDR3 in DNA: TGTGCCAGCAGCCCGCGGACAGGGGGCCTTAATTCACCCCTCCACTTT.

This chain uses TRBV10-3 with TRBJ2-2; 7 bases agree with TRBD1. The CDR3 has 15 residues. Losses at the gene ends were 3 bases for V and 3 bases for J; bases not matched to a gene: 4. The V gene's germline CDR1 is ENHRY and CDR2 SYGVKD. CDR3 in amino acids: CAISEGQVDTGELFF. The CDR3 DNA sequence: TGTGCCATCAGTGAAGGACAGGTGGACACCGGGGAGCTGTTTTTT.

This clone was seen a single time. The chain combines TRBV6-1 with TRBJ1-4; no clear D gene. The CDR3 extends over 17 amino acids. The V gene's germline CDR1 is MNHNS and CDR2 SASEGT. V was shortened by 2 bases and J by 8 bases, with 21 bases between the two germline ends. The CDR3 loop is CASSEYVSGFAIEKLFF. CDR3 bases: TGTGCCAGCAGTGAATATGTTTCCGGATTCGCCATCGAAAAACTGTTTTTT.

This clone has more than one count but fewer than ten. The genes are TRBV28 and TRBJ2-3; perhaps TRBD1 as D (6 bases). V lost 6 bases, J lost 7 bases, and 14 bases lay in between. The germline V gene has CDR1 MDHEN and CDR2 SYDVKM. The CDR3 runs to 13 residues. CDR3 in amino acids: CASSLRQVYTQYF. The CDR3 DNA sequence: TGTGCCAGCAGCCTACGACAGGTTTATACGCAGTATTTT.

V and J are TRBV10-1 and TRBJ2-3; D not certain. Germline assignment: CDR1 WNHNN and CDR2 SYGVQD (reference sequence). There are 13 residues in the CDR3. Trimming removed 2 bases at V and 0 bases at J, with 3 bases between. The CDR3 loop is CASSERSTDTQYF. The CDR3, as DNA: TGCGCCAGCAGTGAGCGAAGCACAGATACGCAGTATTTT.

This clone was seen a handful of times. The V gene is TRBV6-5, the J gene TRBJ1-1; a weak D match, TRBD1 (6 bases). Germline V CDR1 and CDR2: MNHEY, SVGAGI. The V end was cut by 6 bases, the J end by 6 bases, with 17 bases between. The CDR3 is 14 residues long. CDR3 sequence reads: CASRLDRVGSEAFF. CDR3 nucleotides: TGTGCCAGCAGATTGGACAGAGTGGGGTCTGAAGCTTTCTTT.

V and J are TRBV19 and TRBJ2-7, with a weak D call TRBD2 (6 bases). The germline CDR1 and CDR2 sequences are LNHDA and SQIVND (reference sequence). Trimming stripped 5 bases from V and 4 bases from J, with 18 bases between. The length of the CDR3 is 15 residues. CDR3 nucleotide sequence: TGTGCCAGTAGTTCAACCGCGGGGTGGGAATACGAGCAGTACTTC. Amino acid sequence: CASSSTAGWEYEQYF.

The V and J genes are TRBV30 and TRBJ2-7; 12 nucleotides align to TRBD2. V shed 4 bases and J 4 bases; nucleotides not matched to a gene: 8. The germline CDR1 and CDR2 sequences are GTSNPN and SVGIG (reference sequence). This CDR3 contains 15 residues. The CDR3 sequence: CAWKGGLAGFYEQYF. The CDR3 DNA reads TGTGCCTGGAAGGGCGGACTAGCGGGATTTTACGAGCAGTACTTC.

This clone is deemed medium-sized. The CDR3 DNA is TGCGCCAGCAGCTTAGAGCCTTCTTACCAGTATTTT. Residues: CASSLEPSYQYF. This chain links TRBV5-1 with TRBJ2-3; no firm D call. The CDR3 loop spans 12 amino acids. Germline CDR1 SGHRS, CDR2 YFSETQ. The V end lost 2 bases, the J end lost 12 bases, and 13 bases lay between the germline ends.

This clone was detected only a few times. This chain connects TRBV28 to TRBJ2-5; maybe TRBD2 (6 bases). Germline V gives CDR1 MDHEN, CDR2 SYDVKM. Between the trimmed V and J ends, which lost 5 bases and 8 bases, there was a span of 9 bases. CDR3 length equals 11 residues. This chain's CDR3 is CASSRDLTQYF. CDR3 nucleotide sequence: TGTGCCAGCAGTCGGGACTTAACCCAGTACTTC.

This chain links TRBV9 with TRBJ1-1, with D maybe TRBD1 (5 bases). Germline-derived CDR1 and CDR2 are SGDLS and YYNGEE. The V end was cut by 0 bases, the J end by 0 bases, with 6 bases between. This CDR3 comprises 14 residues. The CDR3 here is CASSVGTMNTEAFF. DNA for the CDR3: TGTGCCAGCAGCGTAGGGACAATGAACACTGAAGCTTTCTTT.

V is TRBV27 and J is TRBJ2-5; TRBD2 matches at 13 bases. This CDR3 has 20 amino acids. J gave up 0 bases and V 5 bases, and 15 bases lay outside the gene matches. CDR1 and CDR2 (germline): MNHEY, SMNVEV (reference sequence). The CDR3 coding sequence is TGTGCCAGCAGTCCAGGACTAGCGGGAGACCATAGCAAGTACCAAGAGACCCAGTACTTC. Residues: CASSPGLAGDHSKYQETQYF.